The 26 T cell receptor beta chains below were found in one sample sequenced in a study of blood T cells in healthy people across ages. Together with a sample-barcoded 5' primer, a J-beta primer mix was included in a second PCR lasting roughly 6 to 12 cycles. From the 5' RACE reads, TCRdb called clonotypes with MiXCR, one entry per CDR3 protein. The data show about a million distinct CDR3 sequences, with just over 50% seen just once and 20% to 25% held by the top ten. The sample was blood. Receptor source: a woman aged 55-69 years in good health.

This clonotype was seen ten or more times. This chain's CDR3 is CASSTGRGYGYTF. CDR3 in DNA: TGTGCCAGCAGTACAGGGAGGGGCTATGGCTACACCTTC. The V gene is TRBV6-5, the J gene TRBJ1-2; TRBD1 might be the D (6 bases). Trimming took off 5 bases at V and 4 bases at J, with 11 bases between the two ends. This CDR3 comprises 13 residues. Germline V gives CDR1 MNHEY, CDR2 SVGAGI.

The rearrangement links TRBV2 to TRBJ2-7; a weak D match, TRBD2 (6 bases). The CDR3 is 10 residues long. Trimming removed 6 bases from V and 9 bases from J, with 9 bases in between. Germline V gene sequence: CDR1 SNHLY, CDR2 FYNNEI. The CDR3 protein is CASRRGVQYF. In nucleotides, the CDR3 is TGTGCCAGCAGGCGGGGCGTGCAGTACTTC.

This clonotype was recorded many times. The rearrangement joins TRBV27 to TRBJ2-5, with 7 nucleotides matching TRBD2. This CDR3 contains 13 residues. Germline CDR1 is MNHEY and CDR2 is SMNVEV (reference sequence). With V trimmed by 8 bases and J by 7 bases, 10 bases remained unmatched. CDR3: CASRAGTHGTQYF. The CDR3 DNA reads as TGTGCCAGCCGAGCGGGAACTCATGGGACCCAGTACTTC.

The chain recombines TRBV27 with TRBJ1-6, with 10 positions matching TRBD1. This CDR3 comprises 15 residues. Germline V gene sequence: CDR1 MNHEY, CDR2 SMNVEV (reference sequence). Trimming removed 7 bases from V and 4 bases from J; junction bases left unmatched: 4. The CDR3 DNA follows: TGTGCCAGCACCGAGGACAGGGGGTATAATTCACCCCTCCACTTT. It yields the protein CASTEDRGYNSPLHF.

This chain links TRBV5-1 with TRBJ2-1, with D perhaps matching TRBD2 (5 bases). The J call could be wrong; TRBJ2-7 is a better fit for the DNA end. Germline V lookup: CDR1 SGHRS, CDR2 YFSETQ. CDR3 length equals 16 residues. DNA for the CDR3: TGCGCCAGCAGCTTGGGGGAGCGACTCGATTACAATGAGCAGTACTTC. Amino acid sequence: CASSLGERLDYNEQYF.

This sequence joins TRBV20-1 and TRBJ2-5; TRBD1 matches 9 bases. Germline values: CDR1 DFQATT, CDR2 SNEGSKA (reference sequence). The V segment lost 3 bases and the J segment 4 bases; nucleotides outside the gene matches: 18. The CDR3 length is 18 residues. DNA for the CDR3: TGCAGTGCTAGGAGTTTCGGACAGGGGACAGGTTGGGGAGAGACCCAGTACTTC. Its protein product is CSARSFGQGTGWGETQYF.

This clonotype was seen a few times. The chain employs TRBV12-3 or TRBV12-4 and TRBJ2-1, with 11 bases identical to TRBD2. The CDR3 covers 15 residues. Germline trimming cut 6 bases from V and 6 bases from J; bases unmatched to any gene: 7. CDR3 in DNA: TGTGCCAGCAGGCTTGGACTAGCGGGCTTCAATGAGCAGTTCTTC. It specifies CASRLGLAGFNEQFF.

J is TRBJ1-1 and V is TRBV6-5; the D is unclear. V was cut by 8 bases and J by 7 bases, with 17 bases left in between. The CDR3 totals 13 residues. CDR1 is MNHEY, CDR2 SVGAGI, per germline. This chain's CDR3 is CASFPRRYIEAFF. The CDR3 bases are TGTGCCAGCTTTCCCAGGAGATATATTGAAGCTTTCTTT.

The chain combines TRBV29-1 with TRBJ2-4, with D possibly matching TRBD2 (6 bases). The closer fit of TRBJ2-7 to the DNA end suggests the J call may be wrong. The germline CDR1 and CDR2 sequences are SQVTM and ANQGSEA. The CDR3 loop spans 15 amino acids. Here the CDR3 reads CSVSAVGRGVYEQYF. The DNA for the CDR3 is TGCAGCGTTTCGGCGGTCGGGCGGGGAGTCTACGAGCAGTACTTC.

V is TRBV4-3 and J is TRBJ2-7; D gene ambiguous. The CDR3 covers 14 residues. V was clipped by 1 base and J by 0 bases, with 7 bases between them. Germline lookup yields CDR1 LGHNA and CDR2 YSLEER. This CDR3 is CASSQGNPSYEQYF. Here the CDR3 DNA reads TGCGCCAGCAGCCAAGGGAACCCCTCCTACGAGCAGTACTTC.

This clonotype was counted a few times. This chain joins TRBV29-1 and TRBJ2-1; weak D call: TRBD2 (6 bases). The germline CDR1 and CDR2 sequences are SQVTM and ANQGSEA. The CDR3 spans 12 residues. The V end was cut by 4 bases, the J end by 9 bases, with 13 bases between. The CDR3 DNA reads TGCAGCGTTGTGGGACGGGGGAGTGAGCAGTTCTTC. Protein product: CSVVGRGSEQFF.

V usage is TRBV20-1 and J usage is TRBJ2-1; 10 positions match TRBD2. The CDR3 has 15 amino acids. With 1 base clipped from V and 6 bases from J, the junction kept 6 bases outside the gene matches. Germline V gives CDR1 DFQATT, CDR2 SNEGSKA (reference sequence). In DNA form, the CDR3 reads TGCAGTGCTAGAGGGGGCGAGCGGGGGGGCAATGAGCAGTTCTTC. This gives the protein CSARGGERGGNEQFF.

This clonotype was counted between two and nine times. The CDR3 reads CASSKAYRGLPYEQYF. The CDR3 nucleotides are TGTGCCAGCAGTAAAGCGTACAGGGGACTCCCCTACGAGCAGTACTTC. The chain employs TRBV28 and TRBJ2-7, with a tentative D call TRBD1 (7 bases). The CDR3 is made up of 16 amino acids. The germline V and J ends were trimmed by 5 bases and 2 bases, with 19 bases remaining between them. CDR1 and CDR2 (germline): MDHEN, SYDVKM.

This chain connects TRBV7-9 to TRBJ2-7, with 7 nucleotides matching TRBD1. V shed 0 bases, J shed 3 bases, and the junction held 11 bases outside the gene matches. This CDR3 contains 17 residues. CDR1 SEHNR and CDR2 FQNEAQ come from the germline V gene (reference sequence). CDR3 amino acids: CASSLAPRQGRGYEQYF. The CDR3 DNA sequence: TGTGCCAGCAGCTTAGCGCCTAGACAGGGCCGGGGCTACGAGCAGTACTTC.

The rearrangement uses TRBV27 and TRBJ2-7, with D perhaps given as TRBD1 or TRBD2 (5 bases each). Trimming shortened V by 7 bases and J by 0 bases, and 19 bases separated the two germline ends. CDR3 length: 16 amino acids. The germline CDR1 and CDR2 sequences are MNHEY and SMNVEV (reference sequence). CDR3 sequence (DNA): TGTGCCAGCACGAACAGCTGGGGGTTAAGCTCCTACGAGCAGTACTTC. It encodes CASTNSWGLSSYEQYF.

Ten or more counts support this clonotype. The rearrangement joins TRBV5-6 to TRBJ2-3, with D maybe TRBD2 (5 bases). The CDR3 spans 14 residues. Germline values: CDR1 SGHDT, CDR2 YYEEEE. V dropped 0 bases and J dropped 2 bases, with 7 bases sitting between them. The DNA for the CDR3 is TGTGCCAGCAGCTTGGCCCTAGCCACAGATACGCAGTATTTT. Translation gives CASSLALATDTQYF.

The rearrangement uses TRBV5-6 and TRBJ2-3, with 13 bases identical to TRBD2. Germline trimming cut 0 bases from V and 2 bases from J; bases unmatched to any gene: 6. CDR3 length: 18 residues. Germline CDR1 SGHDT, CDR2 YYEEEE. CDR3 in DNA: TGTGCCAGCAGCTTGGGGACACTAGCGGGAGGGTTCACAGATACGCAGTATTTT. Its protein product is CASSLGTLAGGFTDTQYF. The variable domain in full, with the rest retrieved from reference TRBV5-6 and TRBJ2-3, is DAGVTQSPTHLIKTRGQQVTLRCSPKSGHDTVSWYQQALGQGPQFIFQYYEEEERQRGNFPDRFSGHQFPNYSSELNVNALLLGDSALYLCASSLGTLAGGFTDTQYFGPGTRLTVL.

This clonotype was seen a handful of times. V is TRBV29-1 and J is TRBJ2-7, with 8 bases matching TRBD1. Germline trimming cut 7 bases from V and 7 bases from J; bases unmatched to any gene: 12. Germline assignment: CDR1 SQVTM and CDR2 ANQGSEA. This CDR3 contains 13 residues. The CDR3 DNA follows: TGCAGCGCCCTCGGGAGCCGGGACAGGGAGCAGTACTTC. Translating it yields CSALGSRDREQYF.

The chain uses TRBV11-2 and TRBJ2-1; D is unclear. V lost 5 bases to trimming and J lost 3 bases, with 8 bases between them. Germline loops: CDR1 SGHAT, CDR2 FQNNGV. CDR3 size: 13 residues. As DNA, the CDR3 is TGTGCCAGCAGCCCCCTTCTCTACAATGAGCAGTTCTTC. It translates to CASSPLLYNEQFF.

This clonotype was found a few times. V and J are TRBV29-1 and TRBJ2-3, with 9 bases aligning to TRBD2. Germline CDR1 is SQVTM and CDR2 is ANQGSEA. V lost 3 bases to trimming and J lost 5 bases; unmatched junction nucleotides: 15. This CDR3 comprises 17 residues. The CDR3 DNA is TGCAGCGTTGATGGGGAGCTAGCGGGGTCGAGGGGAGATACGCAGTATTTT. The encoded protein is CSVDGELAGSRGDTQYF.

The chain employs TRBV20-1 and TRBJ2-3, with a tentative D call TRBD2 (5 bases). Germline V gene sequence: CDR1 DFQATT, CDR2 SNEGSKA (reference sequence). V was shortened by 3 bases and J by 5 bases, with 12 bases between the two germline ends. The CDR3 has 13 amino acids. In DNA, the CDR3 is TGCAGTGCTAGTACGGCGGGCAGAGATACGCAGTATTTT. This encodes CSASTAGRDTQYF.

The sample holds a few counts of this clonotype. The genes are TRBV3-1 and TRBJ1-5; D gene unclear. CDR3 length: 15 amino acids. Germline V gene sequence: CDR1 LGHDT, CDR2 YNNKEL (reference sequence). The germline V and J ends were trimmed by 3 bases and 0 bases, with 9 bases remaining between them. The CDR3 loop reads CASSHKALSNQPQHF. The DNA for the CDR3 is TGTGCCAGCAGCCATAAGGCGCTTAGCAATCAGCCCCAGCATTTT. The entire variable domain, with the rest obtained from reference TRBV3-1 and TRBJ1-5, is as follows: DTAVSQTPKYLVTQMGNDKSIKCEQNLGHDTMYWYKQDSKKFLKIMFSYNNKELIINETVPNRFSPKSPDKAHLNLHINSLELGDSAVYFCASSHKALSNQPQHFGDGTRLSIL.

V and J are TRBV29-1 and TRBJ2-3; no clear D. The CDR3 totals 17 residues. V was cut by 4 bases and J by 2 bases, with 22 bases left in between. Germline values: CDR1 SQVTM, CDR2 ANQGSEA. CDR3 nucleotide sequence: TGCAGCGTTGGCAGAGACCCTGACAAATGGGACACAGATACGCAGTATTTT. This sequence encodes CSVGRDPDKWDTDTQYF.

CDR3 sequence reads: CASSPHHYSLYRSSYGYTF. CDR3 bases: TGCGCCAGCAGCCCGCACCATTACAGTCTCTACAGGTCCTCCTATGGCTACACCTTC. The chain is built from TRBV4-1 and TRBJ1-2; possible D gene TRBD1, 5 bases. The CDR3 length is 19 residues. Looked up from germline, CDR1 is MGHRA and CDR2 is YSYEKL. V was clipped by 4 bases and J by 4 bases, with 28 bases between them.

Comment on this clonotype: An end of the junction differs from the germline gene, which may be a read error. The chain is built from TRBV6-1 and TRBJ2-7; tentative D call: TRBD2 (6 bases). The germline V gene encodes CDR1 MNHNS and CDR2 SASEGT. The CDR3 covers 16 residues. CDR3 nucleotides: TGTGTCAGCAGTGAAATGGGGGGTCTAAGCTCCTACGAGCAGTACTTC. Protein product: CVSSEMGGLSSYEQYF.

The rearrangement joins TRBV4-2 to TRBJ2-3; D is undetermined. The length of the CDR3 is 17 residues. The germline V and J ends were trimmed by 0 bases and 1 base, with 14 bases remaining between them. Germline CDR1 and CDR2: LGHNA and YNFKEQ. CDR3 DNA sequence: TGTGCCAGCAGCCAAGAAATTGACCGGGTGGGCACAGATACGCAGTATTTT. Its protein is CASSQEIDRVGTDTQYF.